This paragraph covers one TCR beta chain sequence. Only Caucasian adults living in Nashville, Tennessee served as donors. Several immunoSEQ 96-well plates shared each subset's DNA, each plate a replicate. Generated by immunoSEQ multiplex PCR, the TCRdb table keeps only in-frame clones and is missing some. The repertoire holds about 460,000 clones, about 74% seen once, with 12% in the top ten. Trimming stripped 0 bases from V and 2 bases from J, with 13 bases between. The germline gives CDR1 LGHNA, CDR2 YNFKEQ. The CDR3 consists of 16 residues. The data were taken from a study of shared clonotypes between healthy human individuals.

This sequence was found in a woman between 40 and 50 years old in good health. Some clones in this sample may be carry-over from other donors' samples. The sample comprised PBMCs. J is TRBJ1-1 and V is TRBV4-2; D might be TRBD1 (5 bases). The CDR3 region is CASSQDGWGGNTEAFF. Written as DNA, the CDR3 is TGTGCCAGCAGCCAAGATGGGTGGGGGGGAAACACTGAAGCTTTCTTT.